Listed below are T cell receptor beta chains from one sample, sequenced in a study of T cell responses to AZD1222 COVID-19 vaccine. Produced via immunoSEQ multiplex PCR; TCRdb's table is partial and in-frame only. The repertoire holds around 120,000 clones, with around 92% as singletons. The input for sequencing was peripheral blood, taken on day 0 of AZD1222 vaccination. All receptors come from an adult in good health. CDR3s include the opening cysteine and the closing phenylalanine or tryptophan.

v_call: TRBV7-6; cdr3_aa: CASSLEPVLAGGPPYEQYF
v_call: TRBV9; cdr3_aa: CASSVDEAGGQNEQFF
v_call: TRBV4-1; cdr3_aa: CASSQAGTGGLDEQFF
v_call: TRBV9; cdr3_aa: CASSVQLNTEAFF
v_call: TRBV7-9; cdr3_aa: CASGGGRAGEQYF
v_call: TRBV7-2; cdr3_aa: CASSPLGQGGNIYEQYF
v_call: TRBV30; cdr3_aa: CAWRQSDNEQFF
v_call: TRBV15; cdr3_aa: CATSRDKARADTQYF
v_call: TRBV4-3; cdr3_aa: CASSQGFGFYEQYF
v_call: TRBV28; cdr3_aa: CASSRTGYNEKLFF
v_call: TRBV7-2; cdr3_aa: CASSRGGPPYNEQFF
v_call: TRBV7-9; cdr3_aa: CASRDREGEAFF
v_call: TRBV2; cdr3_aa: CASSGDSPYGYTF
v_call: TRBV11-2; cdr3_aa: CASSSDRKNIQYF
v_call: TRBV25-1; cdr3_aa: CASSDAGGPTDTQYF
v_call: TRBV7-2; cdr3_aa: CASTPRLAGVYEQYF
v_call: TRBV5-8; cdr3_aa: CASSPDRDTEAFF
v_call: TRBV6-5; cdr3_aa: CASTEDGVAEAFF
v_call: TRBV11-2; cdr3_aa: CASSRQDLGNTEAFF
v_call: TRBV19; cdr3_aa: CASSTFQGNNEKLFF
v_call: TRBV6-5; cdr3_aa: CASTSIAGYEQYF
v_call: TRBV19; cdr3_aa: CASTPGVQGPQPQHF